These 16 T cell receptor beta chains share one sample of origin, sequenced in a study of CD8+ T cells in alopecia areata. Sample treatment: oral pan-JAK inhibitor, 5-10 mg twice daily. cDNA reverse transcribed from extracted RNA served as the sequencing template. The table came from immunoSEQ multiplex PCR; TCRdb's copy has only in-frame clones and leaves some out. The sample lists 150,000 to 200,000 clones, about 60% seen once, with around 12% in the top ten. This material consisted of CD8+ T cells sorted from blood, taken at week 24, from a patient treated with tofacitinib. These receptors originate from a human donor with alopecia areata.

This clone has just a few counts. This chain links TRBV13 with TRBJ2-2, with a tentative D call TRBD1 (5 bases). This CDR3 is built from 15 residues. V lost 5 bases and J lost 5, with 15 bases in between. The germline V gene has CDR1 PRHDT and CDR2 FYEKMQ (reference sequence). This chain's CDR3 is CASSKGHFVTGELFF. The CDR3 bases are TGTGCCAGCAGCAAAGGACATTTCGTGACCGGGGAGCTGTTTTTT.

This clone has only a few counts. The chain uses TRBV27 and TRBJ1-5, with no clear D. Germline assignment: CDR1 MNHEY and CDR2 SMNVEV (reference sequence). The CDR3 is made up of 14 amino acids. V gave up 0 bases and J gave up 6 bases, with 9 bases separating them. CDR3 loop: CASSLSGPSQPQHF. CDR3 nucleotides: TGTGCCAGCAGTTTATCGGGTCCTTCTCAGCCCCAGCATTTT.

V gene TRBV4-1 combines with J gene TRBJ1-2, with D possibly being TRBD1 (5 bases). V was trimmed by 0 bases and J by 8 bases, leaving 10 bases between them. CDR1 and CDR2 (germline): MGHRA, YSYEKL. CDR3 length equals 13 residues. The CDR3 region is CASSQDRDRGYTF. The CDR3 DNA reads TGCGCCAGCAGCCAAGACAGGGACCGGGGCTACACCTTC.

J is TRBJ2-7 and V is TRBV11-2; the D gene is possibly TRBD2 (6 bases). Germline lookup yields CDR1 SGHAT and CDR2 FQNNGV. This CDR3 has 16 residues. V was shortened by 1 base and J by 2 bases, with 15 bases between the two germline ends. The DNA of the CDR3 is TGTGCCAGCAGCTTAGTTCGGGGGTCGAGCACCTACGAGCAGTACTTC. This encodes CASSLVRGSSTYEQYF.

The chain links TRBV11-2 to TRBJ1-2; no definite D call. The germline gives CDR1 SGHAT, CDR2 FQNNGV. CDR3 length: 15 residues. Trimming removed 3 bases from V and 7 bases from J, with 18 bases in between. In DNA form, the CDR3 reads TGTGCCAGCAGCTTTTTGCAAGGGTCGGGCGCTGGCTACACCTTC. Translated, it gives CASSFLQGSGAGYTF.

The chain joins TRBV5-1 to TRBJ2-7; D is undetermined. The CDR3 is made up of 13 amino acids. Per the germline V gene, CDR1 is SGHRS and CDR2 is YFSETQ. Deletions cut 0 bases from V and 2 bases from J, with 6 bases between. In DNA, the CDR3 is TGCGCCAGCAGCTTGGACCAAGCCTACGAGCAGTACTTC. Translation gives CASSLDQAYEQYF. The full variable domain, rest sourced from reference TRBV5-1 and TRBJ2-7, is KAGVTQTPRYLIKTRGQQVTLSCSPISGHRSVSWYQQTPGQGLQFLFEYFSETQRNKGNFPGRFSGRQFSNSRSEMNVSTLELGDSALYLCASSLDQAYEQYFGPGTRLTVT.

This rearrangement joins TRBV9 to TRBJ2-1; 9 nucleotides line up with TRBD1. V was clipped by 6 bases and J by 6 bases; unmatched bases: 10. Germline CDR1 and CDR2: SGDLS and YYNGEE. CDR3 length equals 15 residues. This chain's CDR3 is CASTQRDRAGNEQFF. CDR3 nucleotide sequence: TGTGCCAGCACCCAAAGGGACAGGGCGGGCAATGAGCAGTTCTTC. The complete variable domain, with remaining parts taken from reference TRBV9 and TRBJ2-1, reads DSGVTQTPKHLITATGQRVTLRCSPRSGDLSVYWYQQSLDQGLQFLIQYYNGEERAKGNILERFSAQQFPDLHSELNLSSLELGDSALYFCASTQRDRAGNEQFFGPGTRLTVL.

The J gene is TRBJ2-3, the V gene TRBV2; D call uncertain. This CDR3 has 11 amino acids. The germline V gene has CDR1 SNHLY and CDR2 FYNNEI. V was trimmed by 6 bases and J by 4 bases, leaving 5 bases between them. In DNA form, the CDR3 reads TGTGCCAGCAGCCCCCCAGATACGCAGTATTTT. Translated: CASSPPDTQYF.

The chain combines TRBV13 with TRBJ2-7, with TRBD2 matching 7 bases. CDR3 length equals 14 residues. Germline V gene data show CDR1 as PRHDT and CDR2 as FYEKMQ (reference sequence). V dropped 5 bases and J dropped 5; count of bases not matched to a gene: 9. In nucleotides, the CDR3 is TGTGCCAGCAGCCCCCGGACTAGTATCCACGAGCAGTACTTC. Its translation is CASSPRTSIHEQYF.

This clone came up a few times. The rearrangement uses TRBV29-1 and TRBJ1-1; TRBD1 matches at 7 bases. This CDR3 contains 11 residues. The V gene's germline CDR1 is SQVTM and CDR2 ANQGSEA. V lost 3 bases, J lost 11 bases, and 6 bases stayed unmatched. For the CDR3, the DNA is TGCAGCGTTGAGGTGGCAGGGGGGGCTTTCTTT. This codes for CSVEVAGGAFF.

The sample holds one count of this clone. V is TRBV27 and J is TRBJ1-5; D uncertain. Germline lookup yields CDR1 MNHEY and CDR2 SMNVEV (reference sequence). This CDR3 is built from 15 residues. Between the trimmed V and J ends, which lost 2 bases and 5 bases, there was a span of 13 bases. For the CDR3, the DNA is TGTGCCAGCAGTTTAGGCCGGGGTAACCATCAGCCCCAGCATTTT. Translation: CASSLGRGNHQPQHF.

The chain combines TRBV13 with TRBJ2-7; the match to TRBD1 covers 9 bases. CDR1 and CDR2 (germline): PRHDT, FYEKMQ (reference sequence). The CDR3 covers 13 residues. V lost 5 bases and J lost 6; bases outside the gene matches: 5. This chain's CDR3 is CASSPGQGLEQYF. The CDR3, as DNA: TGTGCCAGCAGCCCGGGACAGGGTCTCGAGCAGTACTTC.

This clone was seen only a few times. V gene TRBV11-2 combines with J gene TRBJ2-5; 7 nucleotides agree with TRBD1. Per germline, CDR1 SGHAT and CDR2 FQNNGV. This CDR3 region has 16 residues. J gave up 4 bases and V 3 bases, and 11 bases lay outside the gene matches. This chain's CDR3 is CASSLGKGGRVETQYF. The CDR3 nucleotides are TGTGCCAGCAGCTTGGGGAAAGGGGGCCGTGTAGAGACCCAGTACTTC.

The chain has TRBV4-2 and TRBJ2-1, with TRBD2 identical over 10 bases. Unmatched junction bases numbered 18, after V lost 3 bases and J lost 10 bases. The CDR3 sequence is 18 residues long. CDR1 and CDR2 (germline): LGHNA, YNFKEQ. CDR3 bases: TGTGCCAGCAGCCACGGCTCCGCTAGCGGGGGCCTAGAGGGAGAGCAGTTCTTC. Protein sequence: CASSHGSASGGLEGEQFF.

This rearrangement joins TRBV5-1 to TRBJ2-1, with 14 nucleotides matching TRBD2. This CDR3 comprises 16 residues. Trimming at V came to 6 bases and at J to 2 bases, leaving 4 bases not matched to a gene. Germline CDR1 SGHRS, CDR2 YFSETQ. CDR3 coding DNA: TGCGCCAGCATGGGGACTAGCGGGGGAACCTACAATGAGCAGTTCTTC. It encodes CASMGTSGGTYNEQFF.

J is TRBJ1-1 and V is TRBV5-1; D is uncertain. Germline V lookup: CDR1 SGHRS, CDR2 YFSETQ. Trimming pared 0 bases from V and 10 bases from J, leaving 7 bases between. The CDR3 loop spans 11 amino acids. Written as DNA, the CDR3 is TGCGCCAGCAGCTTGGAAGGGTTAGCTTTCTTT. Translation: CASSLEGLAFF.